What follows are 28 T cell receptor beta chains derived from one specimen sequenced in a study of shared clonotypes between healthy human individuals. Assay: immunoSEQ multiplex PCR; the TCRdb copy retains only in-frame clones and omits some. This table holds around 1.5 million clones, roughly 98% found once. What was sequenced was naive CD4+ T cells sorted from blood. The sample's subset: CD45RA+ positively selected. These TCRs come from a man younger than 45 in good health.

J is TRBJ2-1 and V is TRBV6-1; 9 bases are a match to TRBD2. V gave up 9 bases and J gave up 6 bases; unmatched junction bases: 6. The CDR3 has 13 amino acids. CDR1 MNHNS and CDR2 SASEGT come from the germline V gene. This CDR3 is CASAGLAGNEQFF. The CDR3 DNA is TGTGCCAGTGCGGGACTAGCAGGCAATGAGCAGTTCTTC.

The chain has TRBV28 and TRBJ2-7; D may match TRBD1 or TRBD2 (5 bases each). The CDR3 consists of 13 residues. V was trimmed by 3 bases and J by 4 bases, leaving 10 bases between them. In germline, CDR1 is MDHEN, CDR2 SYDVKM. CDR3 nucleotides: TGTGCCAGCAGTTTGAGGGCAGGGTACGAGCAGTACTTC. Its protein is CASSLRAGYEQYF.

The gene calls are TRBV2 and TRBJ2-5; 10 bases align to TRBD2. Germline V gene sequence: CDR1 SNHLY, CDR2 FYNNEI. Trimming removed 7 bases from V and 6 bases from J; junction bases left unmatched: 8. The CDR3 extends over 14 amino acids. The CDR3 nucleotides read TGTGCCAGCAACCCTAGCGGGAGAAGTCAGACCCAGTACTTC. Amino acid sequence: CASNPSGRSQTQYF.

CDR3 coding DNA: TGCGCCAGCAGCTTGGATGGGGGAGGAGGGGATCAGCCCCAGCATTTT. Protein product: CASSLDGGGGDQPQHF. V usage is TRBV5-1 and J usage is TRBJ1-5, with D possibly being TRBD1 (5 bases). CDR3 size: 16 residues. CDR1 is SGHRS, CDR2 YFSETQ, per germline. Trimming took off 0 bases at V and 5 bases at J, with 15 bases between the two ends.

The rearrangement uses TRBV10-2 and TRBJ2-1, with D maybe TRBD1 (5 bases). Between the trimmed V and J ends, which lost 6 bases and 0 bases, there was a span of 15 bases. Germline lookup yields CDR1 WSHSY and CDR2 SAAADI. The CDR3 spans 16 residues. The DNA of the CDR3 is TGCGCCAGCAGAAATACAGACAGCTTCTCCTACAATGAGCAGTTCTTC. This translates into CASRNTDSFSYNEQFF.

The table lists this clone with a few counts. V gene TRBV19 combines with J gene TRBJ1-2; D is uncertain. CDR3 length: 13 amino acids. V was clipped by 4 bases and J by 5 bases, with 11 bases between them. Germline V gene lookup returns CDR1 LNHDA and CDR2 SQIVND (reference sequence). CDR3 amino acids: CASSTHVPYGYTF. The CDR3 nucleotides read TGTGCCAGTAGTACGCACGTACCATATGGCTACACCTTC.

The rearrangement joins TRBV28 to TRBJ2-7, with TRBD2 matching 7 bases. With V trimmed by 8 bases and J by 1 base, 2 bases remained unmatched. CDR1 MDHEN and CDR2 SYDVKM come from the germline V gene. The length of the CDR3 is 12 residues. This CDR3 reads CASGAGSYEQYF. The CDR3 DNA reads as TGTGCCAGCGGAGCGGGATCCTACGAGCAGTACTTC.

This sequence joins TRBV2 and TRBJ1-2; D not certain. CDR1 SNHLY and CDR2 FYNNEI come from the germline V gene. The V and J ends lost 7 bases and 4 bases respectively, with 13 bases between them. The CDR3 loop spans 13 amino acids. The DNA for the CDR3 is TGTGCCAGCATATGGTCTCGGGGCTATGGCTACACCTTC. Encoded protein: CASIWSRGYGYTF.

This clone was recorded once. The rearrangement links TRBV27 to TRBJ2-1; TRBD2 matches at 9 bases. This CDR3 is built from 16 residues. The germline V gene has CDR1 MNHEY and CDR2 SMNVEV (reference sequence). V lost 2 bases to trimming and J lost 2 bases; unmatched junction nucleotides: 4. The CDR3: CASSLMAGGAYNEQFF. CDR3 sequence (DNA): TGTGCCAGCAGTTTAATGGCGGGGGGGGCCTACAATGAGCAGTTCTTC.

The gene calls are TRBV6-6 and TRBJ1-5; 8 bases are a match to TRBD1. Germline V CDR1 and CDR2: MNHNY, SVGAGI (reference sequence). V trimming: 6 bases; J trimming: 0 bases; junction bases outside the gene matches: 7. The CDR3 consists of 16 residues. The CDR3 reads CASRSGTGVSNQPQHF. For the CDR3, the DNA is TGTGCCAGCAGGTCCGGGACAGGTGTTAGCAATCAGCCCCAGCATTTT.

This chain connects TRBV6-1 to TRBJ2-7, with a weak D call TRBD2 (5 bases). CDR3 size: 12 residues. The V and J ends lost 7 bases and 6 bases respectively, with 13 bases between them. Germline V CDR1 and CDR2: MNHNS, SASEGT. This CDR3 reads CASTVTSAEQYF. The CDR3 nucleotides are TGTGCCAGCACCGTTACTAGTGCCGAGCAGTACTTC.

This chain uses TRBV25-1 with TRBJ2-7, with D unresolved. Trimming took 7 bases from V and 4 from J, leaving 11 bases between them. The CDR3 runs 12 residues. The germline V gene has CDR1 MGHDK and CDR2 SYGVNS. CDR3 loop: CASNGPGYEQYF. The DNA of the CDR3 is TGTGCCAGCAATGGACCAGGATACGAGCAGTACTTC.

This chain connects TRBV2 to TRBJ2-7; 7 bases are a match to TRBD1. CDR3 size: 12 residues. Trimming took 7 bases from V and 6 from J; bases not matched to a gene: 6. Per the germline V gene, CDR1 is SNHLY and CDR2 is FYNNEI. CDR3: CASNRRGLEQYF. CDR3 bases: TGTGCCAGCAATAGAAGGGGGCTCGAGCAGTACTTC.

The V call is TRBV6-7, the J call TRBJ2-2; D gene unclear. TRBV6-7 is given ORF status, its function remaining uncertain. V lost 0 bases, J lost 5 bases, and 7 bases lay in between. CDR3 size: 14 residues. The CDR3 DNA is TGTGCCAGCAGTTACTCGGGGTTGACCGGGGAGCTGTTTTTT. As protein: CASSYSGLTGELFF.

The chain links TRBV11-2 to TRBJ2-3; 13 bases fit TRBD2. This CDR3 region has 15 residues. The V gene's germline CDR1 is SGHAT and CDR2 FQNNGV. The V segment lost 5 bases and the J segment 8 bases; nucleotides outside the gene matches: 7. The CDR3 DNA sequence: TGTGCCAGCAGCCCCAGGACTAGCGGGAGTGGTACGCAGTATTTT. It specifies CASSPRTSGSGTQYF.

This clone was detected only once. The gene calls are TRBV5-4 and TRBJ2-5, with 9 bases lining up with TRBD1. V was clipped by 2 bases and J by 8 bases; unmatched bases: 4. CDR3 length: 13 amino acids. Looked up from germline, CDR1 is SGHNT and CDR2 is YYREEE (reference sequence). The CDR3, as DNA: TGTGCCAGCAGCTTCCGGGACAGGGATACCCAGTACTTC. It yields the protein CASSFRDRDTQYF.

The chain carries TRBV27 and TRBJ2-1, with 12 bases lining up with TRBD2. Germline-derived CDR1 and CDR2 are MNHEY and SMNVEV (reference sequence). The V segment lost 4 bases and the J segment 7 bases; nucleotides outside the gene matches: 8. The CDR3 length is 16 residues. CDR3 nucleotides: TGTGCCAGCAGTTCACCCCGACTAGCGGGAGTAAATGAGCAGTTCTTC. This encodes CASSSPRLAGVNEQFF.

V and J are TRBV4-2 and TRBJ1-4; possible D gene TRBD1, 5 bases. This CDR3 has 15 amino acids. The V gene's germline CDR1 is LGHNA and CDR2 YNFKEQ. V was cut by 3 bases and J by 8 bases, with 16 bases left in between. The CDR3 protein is CASSQEAGAREKLFF. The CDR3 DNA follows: TGTGCCAGCAGCCAGGAAGCCGGGGCTCGGGAAAAACTGTTTTTT.

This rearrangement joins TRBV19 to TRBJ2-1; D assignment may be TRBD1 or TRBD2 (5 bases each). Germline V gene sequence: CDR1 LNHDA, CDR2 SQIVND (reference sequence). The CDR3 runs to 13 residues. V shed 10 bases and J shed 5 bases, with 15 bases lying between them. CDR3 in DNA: TGTGCCACCACCCGGGACGGTAACAATGAGCAGTTCTTC. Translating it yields CATTRDGNNEQFF.

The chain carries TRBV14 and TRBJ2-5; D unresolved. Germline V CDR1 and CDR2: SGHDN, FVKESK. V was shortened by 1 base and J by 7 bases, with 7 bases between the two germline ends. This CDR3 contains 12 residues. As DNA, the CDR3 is TGTGCCAGCAGCCAAGGGCAGTGGACCCAGTACTTC. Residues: CASSQGQWTQYF.

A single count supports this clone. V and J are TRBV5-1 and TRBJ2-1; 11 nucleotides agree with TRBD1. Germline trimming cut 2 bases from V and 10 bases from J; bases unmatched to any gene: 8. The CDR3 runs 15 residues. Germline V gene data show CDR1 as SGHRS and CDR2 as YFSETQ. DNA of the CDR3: TGCGCCAGCAGCTTTTCGGACAGGGGGCTGAGGGAGCAGTTCTTC. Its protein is CASSFSDRGLREQFF.

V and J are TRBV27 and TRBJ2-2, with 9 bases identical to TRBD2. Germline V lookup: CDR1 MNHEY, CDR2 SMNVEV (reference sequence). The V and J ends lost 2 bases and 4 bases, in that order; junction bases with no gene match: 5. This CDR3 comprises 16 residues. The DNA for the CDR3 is TGTGCCAGCAGTTTAATGTCTAGCGGGATCACCGGGGAGCTGTTTTTT. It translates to CASSLMSSGITGELFF.

The CDR3 sequence: CASSSAYNGELFF. CDR3 nucleotides: TGTGCCAGCAGCTCAGCTTATAACGGGGAGCTGTTTTTT. The chain links TRBV5-4 to TRBJ2-2; no reliable D call. The V end lost 3 bases, the J end lost 7 bases, and 10 bases lay between the germline ends. The V gene's germline CDR1 is SGHNT and CDR2 YYREEE (reference sequence). The CDR3 runs 13 residues.

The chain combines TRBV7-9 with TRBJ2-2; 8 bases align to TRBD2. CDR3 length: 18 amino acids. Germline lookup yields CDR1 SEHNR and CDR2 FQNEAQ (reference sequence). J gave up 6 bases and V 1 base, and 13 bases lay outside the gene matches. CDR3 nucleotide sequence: TGTGCCAGCAGCTTAGGGGCTAGCGGGTTGCGCAGCTCCGGGGAGCTGTTTTTT. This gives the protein CASSLGASGLRSSGELFF.

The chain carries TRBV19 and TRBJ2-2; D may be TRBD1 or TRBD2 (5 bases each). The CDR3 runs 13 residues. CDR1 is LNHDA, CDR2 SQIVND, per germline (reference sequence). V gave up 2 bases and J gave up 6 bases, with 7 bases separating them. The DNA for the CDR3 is TGTGCCAGTAGTATAAAGGGACCCGGGGAGCTGTTTTTT. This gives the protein CASSIKGPGELFF.

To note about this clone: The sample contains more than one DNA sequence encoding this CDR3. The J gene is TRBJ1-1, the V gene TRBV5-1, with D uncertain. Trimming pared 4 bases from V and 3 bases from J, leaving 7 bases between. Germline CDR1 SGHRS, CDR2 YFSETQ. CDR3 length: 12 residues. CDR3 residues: CASSLLDTEAFF. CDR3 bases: TGCGCCAGCAGCCTGTTGGACACTGAAGCTTTCTTT. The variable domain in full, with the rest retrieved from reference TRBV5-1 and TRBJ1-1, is KAGVTQTPRYLIKTRGQQVTLSCSPISGHRSVSWYQQTPGQGLQFLFEYFSETQRNKGNFPGRFSGRQFSNSRSEMNVSTLELGDSALYLCASSLLDTEAFFGQGTRLTVV.

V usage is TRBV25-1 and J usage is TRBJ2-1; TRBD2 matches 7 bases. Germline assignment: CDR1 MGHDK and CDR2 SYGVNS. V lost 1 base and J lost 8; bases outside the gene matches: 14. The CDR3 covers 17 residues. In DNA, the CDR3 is TGTGCCAGCAGTGAATGGACTAGTGGGAGGGCCACCGATGAGCAGTTCTTC. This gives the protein CASSEWTSGRATDEQFF.

The CDR3, as DNA: TGTGCCAGCAGACGACAGACTAACTACAATGAGCAGTTCTTC. It translates to CASRRQTNYNEQFF. V usage is TRBV28 and J usage is TRBJ2-1; either TRBD1 or TRBD2 may supply D (5 bases each). This CDR3 is built from 14 residues. The germline V gene has CDR1 MDHEN and CDR2 SYDVKM. Deletions cut 6 bases from V and 3 bases from J, with 12 bases between. The full variable domain, with the rest looked up from reference TRBV28 and TRBJ2-1, is DVKVTQSSRYLVKRTGEKVFLECVQDMDHENMFWYRQDPGLGLRLIYFSYDVKMKEKGDIPEGYSVSREKKERFSLILESASTNQTSMYLCASRRQTNYNEQFFGPGTRLTVL.